This entry lists 6 T cell receptor beta chains sequenced from one sample in a study of T cell responses to AZD1222 COVID-19 vaccine. Profiled with immunoSEQ multiplex PCR; TCRdb holds only in-frame clones, not every one. The data show 130,000 or so clones, 91% seen once. This specimen consisted of peripheral blood, obtained 28 days after the second dose of the MenACWY control vaccine. These receptors all come from an adult who received the MenACWY meningococcal vaccine as a control.

J is TRBJ2-1 and V is TRBV11-3, with D perhaps given as TRBD1 or TRBD2 (5 bases each). The CDR3 extends over 14 amino acids. The germline gives CDR1 SGHNT, CDR2 YENEEA. The V end lost 2 bases, the J end lost 8 bases, and 13 bases lay between the germline ends. CDR3 in amino acids: CASSLSLRDDEQFF. In DNA form, the CDR3 reads TGTGCCAGCAGCTTATCTCTCAGGGACGATGAGCAGTTCTTC.

The V gene is TRBV5-8, the J gene TRBJ2-7; a possible D gene is TRBD1 (5 bases). Trimming stripped 1 base from V and 7 bases from J, with 18 bases between. This CDR3 region has 15 residues. Germline assignment: CDR1 SGHTS and CDR2 YDEGEE. The CDR3 sequence: CASSLLARAFGEQYF. The CDR3 bases are TGTGCCAGCAGCTTGTTGGCCAGGGCATTTGGGGAGCAGTACTTC.

This chain joins TRBV19 and TRBJ1-2; TRBD1 might be the D (5 bases). V was trimmed by 6 bases and J by 8 bases, leaving 13 bases between them. This CDR3 has 12 amino acids. Germline V lookup: CDR1 LNHDA, CDR2 SQIVND (reference sequence). CDR3 sequence reads: CASSPGGSGYTF. In DNA form, the CDR3 reads TGTGCCAGTAGCCCTGGGGGGTCGGGCTACACCTTC.

This chain uses TRBV6-5 with TRBJ1-1; D may be TRBD1 (6 bases). Germline values: CDR1 MNHEY, CDR2 SVGAGI. The CDR3 has 14 residues. V shed 4 bases and J shed 5 bases, with 14 bases lying between them. This CDR3 reads CASSSGSRGTEAFF. In DNA, the CDR3 is TGTGCCAGCAGTTCCGGGTCTAGGGGGACTGAAGCTTTCTTT.

The V and J genes are TRBV5-4 and TRBJ2-5; 7 positions agree with TRBD2. CDR3 length: 15 residues. The V gene end was trimmed by 1 base and the J gene end by 5 bases; junction bases not matched to a gene: 8. Germline V gives CDR1 SGHNT, CDR2 YYREEE (reference sequence). CDR3 residues: CASSLTVGGGETQYF. For the CDR3, the DNA is TGTGCCAGCAGCTTGACAGTGGGGGGAGGGGAGACCCAGTACTTC.

The chain employs TRBV2 and TRBJ1-2; 7 nucleotides line up with TRBD1. The CDR3 runs to 13 residues. Trimming cost V 4 bases and J 6 bases; bases outside gene matches: 5. Germline CDR1 reads SNHLY; CDR2 reads FYNNEI. The CDR3 DNA reads TGTGCCAGCAGTGCTCAGGGGGAGGATGGCTACACCTTC. Its protein is CASSAQGEDGYTF.